What follows describes a single T cell receptor beta chain. The antigen it binds to is not known. There are no base qualities to consult, and no much larger clone falls within one base. The trial excluded patients who had a history of autoimmune disease or who were on systemic immunosuppression. Peripheral blood for TCR sequencing was collected from all dose cohorts at baseline, on cycle 4 day 1, and on cycle 7 day 1. The samples were drawn from a first-in-human, open-label, multicenter phase I dose-escalation trial of ivuxolimab. The trial enrolled adults with locally advanced or metastatic head and neck squamous cell, hepatocellular, melanoma or renal cell carcinoma. Before TCR sequencing, CD4+ T cells and CD8+ T cells were sorted from peripheral blood as separate populations. For sequencing of the TCRbeta CDR3 region, genomic DNA was extracted from the sorted cells. TCRbeta CDR3 regions were sequenced using the immunoSEQ Assay. In TCRdb, the immuneACCESS table is reduced to in-frame sequences with V and J assigned. These tables do not hold every clone; where another copy was compared, an unresolved V gene accounts for under half, and the others remain unexplained. Counted in this sample were approximately 27,000 clones; approximately 80% of them appeared once. The top ten hold roughly 15% of the sample.

This specimen comes from a study of OX40 agonist ivuxolimab in advanced cancers. General notes on the study: Ivuxolimab was an agonistic, fully human IgG2 monoclonal antibody directed against OX40 (CD134), a costimulatory receptor. Prior anti-PD-1, anti-PD-L1 or anti-CTLA-4 therapy was permitted, and about two fifths of dose-escalation patients had received checkpoint inhibitors. The dose-escalation cohort was about 83% male with a mean age of approximately 59 years, ranging from roughly 20 to 80. The purpose of peripheral TCRbeta sequencing was to test whether ivuxolimab changed TCR sequence diversity and led to clonal T-cell expansion. Of the roughly 51 patients in dose escalation, around 20 had hepatocellular carcinoma, approximately 15 had melanoma, 9 had renal cell carcinoma and 9 had head and neck cancer. The monotherapy dose-escalation portion (N ≈ 50 patients) of the phase I ivuxolimab trial is reported in the paper. Partial responses occurred in three dose-escalation patients: two with cutaneous melanoma and one with hepatocellular carcinoma. Intravenous ivuxolimab was administered to patients every 2 weeks at six dose levels: 0.01, 0.1, 0.3, 1.5, 3 and 10 mg/kg.

General conclusions and limits of the study: The antigen specificity of the peripheral T cells that underwent clonal expansion was not determined. At doses from 0.1 to 3.0 mg/kg, clonal expansion was seen in both CD4+ and CD8+ blood T cells between baseline and week 6. Partial responders in the 0.1-3.0 mg/kg groups had among the lowest normalized peripheral clonal expansion, especially among CD8+ T cells. After ivuxolimab, CD8+ T cells had more expanded clones than CD4+ T cells on average. Low levels of normalized T-cell clonal expansion were also shown by some nonresponding patients.

V loses 6 bases, J loses 8 bases, and the germline ends lie 7 bases apart. The germline V gene specifies MNHNS as CDR1 and SASEGT as CDR2. Counted from cysteine to phenylalanine, this CDR3 has 10 amino acids. Just CDR3 DNA is preserved here, 30 bases in frame from base 1. The receptor comes from an adult with an advanced solid tumor such as melanoma, head and neck, liver or kidney cancer. This specimen consisted of CD4+ or CD8+ T cells sorted from blood, obtained in a trial of the OX40 agonist ivuxolimab. The sequence links TRBV6-1 to TRBJ1-2, with an unclear D gene assignment. This receptor has the CDR3 CASRMGGYTF. The nucleotides read TGTGCCAGCAGGATGGGGGGCTACACCTTC.